This T cell receptor (beta chain) was found in a study of long-term antiretroviral therapy in people with HIV. Assay version v3.0 of immunoSEQ was used, and it was run at survey level. Profiling relied on immunoSEQ multiplex PCR, and the TCRdb table lists in-frame clones only, not all of them. This table holds tens of thousands of clones, 65% to 90% found once. The V end was cut by 6 bases, the J end by 2 bases, with 10 bases between. This CDR3 has 13 residues. The germline gives CDR1 MNHEY, CDR2 SVGAGI. The specimen was unsorted PBMCs, collected 1.5 years after starting antiretroviral therapy. This rearrangement joins TRBV6-5 to TRBJ2-5; D unclear. This TCR was recovered from a man aged 18 to 30 with HIV. CDR3 sequence (DNA): TGTGCCAGCAGGGGCGCCGGTCAAGAGACCCAGTACTTC. This gives the protein CASRGAGQETQYF.